These 7 T cell receptor beta chains originate from one sample sequenced in a study of shared clonotypes between healthy human individuals. TCRdb's copy holds only in-frame clones and misses some; the assay was immunoSEQ multiplex PCR. The table lists 2.3 million or so clones, approximately 93% of them singletons, with under 0.45% in the top ten. The sequencing sample was made of naive CD4+ T cells from PBMCs. Subset described: CD45RA+ positively selected. Receptors originate from a man aged 18 to 30 in good health. Some clones in this sample may be carry-over from other donors' samples.

V is TRBV7-8 and J is TRBJ1-3; 9 positions match TRBD1. V shed 2 bases, J shed 3 bases, and the junction held 5 bases outside the gene matches. Germline V CDR1 and CDR2: SGHVS, FQNEAQ. This CDR3 spans 16 amino acids. The CDR3 DNA follows: TGTGCCAGCAGCTTAACCACAGGGGGCGGTGGAAACACCATATATTTT. It translates to CASSLTTGGGGNTIYF.

The chain carries TRBV5-4 and TRBJ2-3; 9 nucleotides agree with TRBD2. The CDR3 has 14 amino acids. The germline V gene encodes CDR1 SGHNT and CDR2 YYREEE (reference sequence). With V trimmed by 6 bases and J by 1 base, 3 bases remained unmatched. The CDR3 is CASTLAGGTDTQYF. Written as DNA, the CDR3 is TGTGCCAGCACCTTAGCGGGAGGCACAGATACGCAGTATTTT. The full variable domain, with the rest looked up from reference TRBV5-4 and TRBJ2-3, is ETGVTQSPTHLIKTRGQQVTLRCSSQSGHNTVSWYQQALGQGPQFIFQYYREEENGRGNFPPRFSGLQFPNYSSELNVNALELDDSALYLCASTLAGGTDTQYFGPGTRLTVL.

As to this clone: The sample holds other DNA sequences that translate to the same CDR3. The genes are TRBV5-1 and TRBJ2-3, with a possible D match to TRBD2 (6 bases). The CDR3 consists of 14 residues. In germline, CDR1 is SGHRS, CDR2 YFSETQ. The V and J ends lost 3 bases and 1 base respectively, with 9 bases between them. CDR3 in DNA: TGCGCCAGCAGCTGGGGGGATGGCACAGATACGCAGTATTTT. Residues: CASSWGDGTDTQYF.

The chain has TRBV9 and TRBJ1-1; 8 bases align to TRBD1. V lost 0 bases, J lost 1 base, and 2 bases stayed unmatched. The CDR3 consists of 15 residues. CDR1 is SGDLS and CDR2 is YYNGEE in the germline V gene. Here the CDR3 DNA reads TGTGCCAGCAGCGTAGTGGGGACAGGGAACACTGAAGCTTTCTTT. Its translation is CASSVVGTGNTEAFF.

The chain is built from TRBV5-1 and TRBJ1-5; D gene ambiguous. CDR1 is SGHRS, CDR2 YFSETQ, per germline. The CDR3 sequence is 13 residues long. Trimming stripped 1 base from V and 6 bases from J, with 8 bases between. As DNA, the CDR3 is TGCGCCAGCAGCTTGAAGGGAGGTCAGCCCCAGCATTTT. This sequence encodes CASSLKGGQPQHF.

This clone was seen just once. The V call is TRBV10-1, the J call TRBJ2-7; 8 bases match TRBD2. The CDR3 covers 16 residues. Germline V CDR1 and CDR2: WNHNN, SYGVQD (reference sequence). V was pared by 6 bases and J by 0 bases, with 10 bases of the junction left unmatched. The CDR3 nucleotides are TGCGCCAGCAGCCCACTCACTAGCGGTAGCTCCTACGAGCAGTACTTC. Encoded protein: CASSPLTSGSSYEQYF.

In regard to this clone: With a much larger clone just one base away, this may be a read error. CDR3 nucleotide sequence: TGTGCCAGCAGCAGACTAGCGGGAGACTACAATGAGCAGTTCTTC. It yields the protein CASSRLAGDYNEQFF. The chain carries TRBV2 and TRBJ2-1; 12 bases are shared with TRBD2. The germline gives CDR1 SNHLY, CDR2 FYNNEI. J lost 3 bases, V lost 6 bases, and 3 bases had no gene match. The CDR3 covers 15 residues.